What follows are 17 T cell receptor beta chains derived from one specimen sequenced in a study of cytomegalovirus exposure and HLA in healthy donors. The PCR had 60 Vbeta and 13 Jbeta primers. The method was immunoSEQ multiplex PCR; TCRdb's version includes in-frame clones alone and lacks a portion of them. The data show about 120,000 clones, over 80% seen once. Source material: PBMCs. The origin of the receptors is a man aged 18 to 35 in good health and CMV-seropositive.

This chain links TRBV5-1 with TRBJ1-1; 7 bases line up with TRBD1. This CDR3 comprises 17 residues. Germline CDR1 SGHRS, CDR2 YFSETQ. The V gene end was trimmed by 0 bases and the J gene end by 3 bases; junction bases not matched to a gene: 11. For the CDR3, the DNA is TGCGCCAGCAGCTTGGCGCCAGGGGGTATAGAGTACACTGAAGCTTTCTTT. It yields the protein CASSLAPGGIEYTEAFF.

The gene calls are TRBV6-6 and TRBJ1-4; 7 bases are shared with TRBD1. The CDR3 contains 15 residues. The ends lost 6 bases at V and 5 bases at J; junction bases unmatched: 9. Germline V lookup: CDR1 MNHNY, CDR2 SVGAGI (reference sequence). Here the CDR3 reads CASSQGGPQNEKLFF. The CDR3 coding sequence is TGTGCCAGCAGCCAGGGGGGACCACAAAATGAAAAACTGTTTTTT.

In DNA, the CDR3 is TGTGCCAGCAGCGTACAGGAACGGAATGGCTACACCTTC. This gives the protein CASSVQERNGYTF. The chain employs TRBV9 and TRBJ1-2; D gene ambiguous. The CDR3 length is 13 residues. V was clipped by 1 base and J by 6 bases, with 10 bases between them. Germline V gives CDR1 SGDLS, CDR2 YYNGEE.

The J gene is TRBJ1-6, the V gene TRBV19; weak D call: TRBD1 (5 bases). The CDR3 has 15 amino acids. Germline assignment: CDR1 LNHDA and CDR2 SQIVND (reference sequence). The ends were cut back, 2 bases at V and 7 bases at J, with 12 bases in the middle. The CDR3 spells CASSIRGGGNSPLHF. CDR3 coding DNA: TGTGCCAGTAGTATACGCGGCGGGGGGAATTCACCCCTCCACTTT. The full variable domain, rest sourced from reference TRBV19 and TRBJ1-6, is DGGITQSPKYLFRKEGQNVTLSCEQNLNHDAMYWYRQDPGQGLRLIYYSQIVNDFQKGDIAEGYSVSREKKESFPLTVTSAQKNPTAFYLCASSIRGGGNSPLHFGNGTRLTVT.

The rearrangement uses TRBV25-1 and TRBJ2-2; possibly TRBD1 for D (7 bases). The length of the CDR3 is 15 residues. Trimming cost V 6 bases and J 1 base, with 12 bases left between them. Germline V gene data show CDR1 as MGHDK and CDR2 as SYGVNS. The CDR3 nucleotides are TGTGCCAGCAGACGACAGGGACTGAACACCGGGGAGCTGTTTTTT. Its protein product is CASRRQGLNTGELFF. Full variable domain (missing parts from reference TRBV25-1 and TRBJ2-2): EADIYQTPRYLVIGTGKKITLECSQTMGHDKMYWYQQDPGMELHLIHYSYGVNSTEKGDLSSESTVSRIRTEHFPLTLESARPSHTSQYLCASRRQGLNTGELFFGEGSRLTVL.

The table lists this clone with a count of one. This chain connects TRBV27 to TRBJ2-1; 8 bases fit TRBD2. The germline V gene has CDR1 MNHEY and CDR2 SMNVEV (reference sequence). The length of the CDR3 is 15 residues. V was pared by 3 bases and J by 10 bases, with 11 bases of the junction left unmatched. As DNA, the CDR3 is TGTGCCAGCAGTTTTCTCGCGCGGGGGGCCCGGGAGCAGTTCTTC. Amino acid sequence: CASSFLARGAREQFF.

This clone showed up just once. The gene calls are TRBV6-5 and TRBJ1-1; 8 nucleotides align to TRBD1. Germline values: CDR1 MNHEY, CDR2 SVGAGI. The V segment lost 6 bases and the J segment 0 bases; nucleotides outside the gene matches: 6. CDR3 length: 15 amino acids. The CDR3 coding sequence is TGTGCCAGCAGCTCGGGACAGGCGGTGAACACTGAAGCTTTCTTT. This sequence encodes CASSSGQAVNTEAFF.

The chain combines TRBV9 with TRBJ2-2; 10 bases agree with TRBD1. From germline, CDR1 is SGDLS and CDR2 YYNGEE. Germline trimming cut 3 bases from V and 4 bases from J; bases unmatched to any gene: 6. The length of the CDR3 is 16 residues. The CDR3 bases are TGTGCCAGCAGCGCCCCGGGACAGGGGCTCACCGGGGAGCTGTTTTTT. Encoded protein: CASSAPGQGLTGELFF. Full variable domain (outside the CDR3, taken from reference TRBV9 and TRBJ2-2): DSGVTQTPKHLITATGQRVTLRCSPRSGDLSVYWYQQSLDQGLQFLIQYYNGEERAKGNILERFSAQQFPDLHSELNLSSLELGDSALYFCASSAPGQGLTGELFFGEGSRLTVL.

The rearrangement joins TRBV19 to TRBJ2-7, with 11 bases identical to TRBD1. Germline CDR1 reads LNHDA; CDR2 reads SQIVND (reference sequence). Germline trimming cut 7 bases from V and 6 bases from J; bases unmatched to any gene: 5. The CDR3 loop spans 13 amino acids. This CDR3 reads CASKGQGVFEQYF. The CDR3 DNA reads TGTGCCAGTAAGGGACAGGGGGTTTTCGAGCAGTACTTC.

The chain recombines TRBV5-1 with TRBJ2-7; TRBD1 agrees at 7 bases. CDR1 and CDR2 from the germline V gene are SGHRS and YFSETQ. V lost 0 bases, J lost 3 bases, and 9 bases stayed unmatched. The CDR3 extends over 16 amino acids. CDR3 in amino acids: CASSLAYDRAIYEQYF. The CDR3 DNA is TGCGCCAGCAGCTTGGCTTATGACAGGGCGATCTACGAGCAGTACTTC.

The J gene is TRBJ2-1, the V gene TRBV5-4; TRBD2 agrees at 12 bases. The CDR3 extends over 19 amino acids. Losses at the gene ends were 5 bases for V and 0 bases for J; bases not matched to a gene: 12. Germline V CDR1 and CDR2: SGHNT, YYREEE (reference sequence). The CDR3 protein is CASRMTSGGLPRSYNEQFF. The DNA of the CDR3 is TGTGCCAGCAGAATGACTAGCGGGGGCCTTCCTCGCTCCTACAATGAGCAGTTCTTC. The entire variable domain, with the rest obtained from reference TRBV5-4 and TRBJ2-1, is as follows: ETGVTQSPTHLIKTRGQQVTLRCSSQSGHNTVSWYQQALGQGPQFIFQYYREEENGRGNFPPRFSGLQFPNYSSELNVNALELDDSALYLCASRMTSGGLPRSYNEQFFGPGTRLTVL.

The CDR3 bases are TGTGCCAGCAGCTTTCTGGGGGGTACGACTGAAGCTTTCTTT. Translating it yields CASSFLGGTTEAFF. The rearrangement uses TRBV7-2 and TRBJ1-1; tentative D call: TRBD1 (5 bases). V lost 3 bases and J 5 bases, leaving 13 bases between the germline ends. The germline gives CDR1 SGHTA, CDR2 FQGNSA. The CDR3 loop spans 14 amino acids.

The J gene is TRBJ1-1, the V gene TRBV19, with 7 bases aligning to TRBD1. The CDR3 covers 14 residues. Germline-derived CDR1 and CDR2 are LNHDA and SQIVND (reference sequence). J lost 4 bases, V lost 3 bases, and 5 bases had no gene match. The CDR3 protein is CASSIQGDSTEAFF. The CDR3 region has the DNA TGTGCCAGTAGTATTCAGGGGGACAGCACTGAAGCTTTCTTT.

The V and J genes are TRBV4-1 and TRBJ2-3; D call uncertain. Trimming shortened V by 0 bases and J by 6 bases, and 13 bases separated the two germline ends. CDR3 length: 15 residues. From germline, CDR1 is MGHRA and CDR2 YSYEKL. The chain's CDR3 is CASSQENSGPDTQYF. The CDR3 DNA reads as TGCGCCAGCAGCCAAGAGAATAGTGGGCCCGATACGCAGTATTTT.

V usage is TRBV5-1 and J usage is TRBJ1-2; 8 bases are shared with TRBD1. The trim removed 4 bases at V and 7 bases at J, leaving 9 bases unmatched. This CDR3 has 14 amino acids. CDR1 and CDR2 (germline): SGHRS, YFSETQ. CDR3 residues: CASSIGRGHGGYTF. The CDR3 bases are TGCGCCAGCAGCATCGGCAGGGGGCATGGTGGCTACACCTTC.

V usage is TRBV13 and J usage is TRBJ2-2, with D perhaps TRBD1 (6 bases). V was clipped by 5 bases and J by 2 bases, with 15 bases between them. Germline V gene sequence: CDR1 PRHDT, CDR2 FYEKMQ (reference sequence). The CDR3 sequence is 16 residues long. This CDR3 reads CASSPPTGPNTGELFF. CDR3 bases: TGTGCCAGCAGCCCACCGACAGGCCCAAACACCGGGGAGCTGTTTTTT.

The chain employs TRBV7-3 and TRBJ2-3; D unclear. Trimming pared 0 bases from V and 4 bases from J, leaving 5 bases between. CDR1 and CDR2 (germline): SGHTA, FQGTGA. The length of the CDR3 is 13 residues. The CDR3 DNA follows: TGTGCCAGCAGCTTAACAGGAGCAGATACGCAGTATTTT. Amino acid sequence: CASSLTGADTQYF.